A selection of T cell receptor beta chains follows, all from one sample in a study of Ad26.COV2.S vaccination and SARS-CoV-2 variants. Using immunoSEQ multiplex PCR, the repertoire was profiled, and TCRdb retains in-frame clones only, with some absent. Of 380,000 or so clones listed, about 88% are singletons. This specimen was peripheral blood, taken in a trial of Ad26.COV2.S vaccine versus placebo. All receptors come from a person between 18 and 65 years old who received the Ad26.COV2.S COVID-19 vaccine or a placebo. Both conserved end residues are part of each CDR3. Fields, in order: D gene, clone size, V gene, J gene, CDR3 DNA, CDR3 protein. A D gene is named only where the DNA matches it firmly. Size values are once, few and many counts, or a class for expanded clones, and some rows have none.

D: TRBD1; size: .; V: TRBV5-6; J: TRBJ1-5; DNA: TGTGCCAGCAGCCCGGGGACAGGCAATCAGCCCCAGCATTTT; CDR3: CASSPGTGNQPQHF
D: TRBD2; size: .; V: TRBV10-2; J: TRBJ2-7; DNA: TGCGCCAGCAGTGATTCGCGGGGGGGAAGTCTCGAGCAGTACTTC; CDR3: CASSDSRGGSLEQYF
D: .; size: .; V: TRBV19; J: TRBJ2-1; DNA: TGTGCCAGTGGGACTTCAATGGCTAGGTCAGAGGAGCAGTTCTTC; CDR3: CASGTSMARSEEQFF
D: TRBD2; size: .; V: TRBV7-3; J: TRBJ2-1; DNA: TGTGCCAGCAGCTTAAGGGGGACTAGCCTCTACAATGAGCAGTTCTTC; CDR3: CASSLRGTSLYNEQFF
D: TRBD2; size: .; V: TRBV7-2; J: TRBJ2-3; DNA: TGTGCCAGCAGCTTAGGACAAGGACTAGCGGGGTCCTTTGTGGATACGCAGTATTTT; CDR3: CASSLGQGLAGSFVDTQYF
D: .; size: .; V: TRBV7-9; J: TRBJ2-3; DNA: TGTGCCAGCAGCCAGACTCTAGATACGCAGTATTTT; CDR3: CASSQTLDTQYF
D: .; size: .; V: TRBV7-9; J: TRBJ2-2; DNA: TGTGCCAGCAGCTTAGCACAGGGACGCACGAACACCGGGGAGCTGTTTTTT; CDR3: CASSLAQGRTNTGELFF
D: .; size: .; V: TRBV5-6; J: TRBJ1-5; DNA: TGTGCCAGCAGCCTAGGGACTTCAAATCAGCCCCAGCATTTT; CDR3: CASSLGTSNQPQHF
D: TRBD1; size: .; V: TRBV11-2; J: TRBJ1-2; DNA: TGTGCCAGCAGCTTAAGGGTGGGACAGGGAACCTATGGCTACACCTTC; CDR3: CASSLRVGQGTYGYTF
D: .; size: .; V: TRBV30; J: TRBJ2-7; DNA: TGTGCCTGGCGGACATTCGGCTACGAGCAGTACTTC; CDR3: CAWRTFGYEQYF
D: .; size: .; V: TRBV24-1; J: TRBJ2-1; DNA: TGTGCCACCAGTGATCCCACAGGGAGCTCCTACAATGAGCAGTTCTTC; CDR3: CATSDPTGSSYNEQFF
D: TRBD1; size: .; V: TRBV7-2; J: TRBJ1-1; DNA: TGTGCCAGCAGACGGGACAGTGAAGCTTTCTTT; CDR3: CASRRDSEAFF
D: .; size: .; V: TRBV18; J: TRBJ2-3; DNA: TGTGCCAGCTCCCAGACAGGTGCTAGCACAGATACGCAGTATTTT; CDR3: CASSQTGASTDTQYF
D: .; size: many; V: TRBV4-1; J: TRBJ2-7; DNA: TGCGCCAGCAGCCAAGTTGGGACCGACAATACCTACGAGCAGTACTTC; CDR3: CASSQVGTDNTYEQYF
D: TRBD2; size: .; V: TRBV7-2; J: TRBJ2-1; DNA: TGTGCCAGCAGCAAATCGACTAGCGTTGCTGAGCAGTTCTTC; CDR3: CASSKSTSVAEQFF
D: TRBD1; size: .; V: TRBV7-9; J: TRBJ1-3; DNA: TGTGCCAGCAGCCGACAGGGGGGCTCTGGAAACACCATATATTTT; CDR3: CASSRQGGSGNTIYF
D: .; size: .; V: TRBV6-5; J: TRBJ2-7; DNA: TGTGCCAGCTTGGTAGATCGAACCGCCGTGGAGCAGTACTTC; CDR3: CASLVDRTAVEQYF
D: TRBD2; size: .; V: TRBV5-5; J: TRBJ2-3; DNA: TGTGCCAGCAGAACAACCGGGACTAGGAAAGATACGCAGTATTTT; CDR3: CASRTTGTRKDTQYF
D: TRBD1; size: .; V: TRBV6-5; J: TRBJ2-3; DNA: TGTGCCAGCAGGATCCAGGGGGCAACAGATACGCAGTATTTT; CDR3: CASRIQGATDTQYF
D: .; size: .; V: TRBV7-8; J: TRBJ2-7; DNA: TGTGCCAGCAGCTTAGCGGGACAAGTTACTTACGAGCAGTACTTC; CDR3: CASSLAGQVTYEQYF
D: .; size: .; V: TRBV2; J: TRBJ1-5; DNA: TGTGCCAGCAGTGCGGGAACGTGGCCCCAGCATTTT; CDR3: CASSAGTWPQHF
D: TRBD1; size: .; V: TRBV15; J: TRBJ2-5; DNA: TGTGCCACCAGCAGACAGGGGGCCGGGGAGACCCAGTACTTC; CDR3: CATSRQGAGETQYF
D: TRBD2; size: .; V: TRBV6-5; J: TRBJ2-5; DNA: TGTGCCAGCACAGGAGCGGGGGAGACCCAGTACTTC; CDR3: CASTGAGETQYF
D: .; size: .; V: TRBV7-2; J: TRBJ1-2; DNA: TGTGCCAGCAGCTGGGTGATTCGAGGGGGCTACACCTTC; CDR3: CASSWVIRGGYTF
D: TRBD1; size: .; V: TRBV10-3; J: TRBJ1-2; DNA: TGTGCCATCAGTGGGGGGTTAGGACAGGGTATGACCAAAGGCTACACCTTC; CDR3: CAISGGLGQGMTKGYTF
D: TRBD2; size: .; V: TRBV15; J: TRBJ2-1; DNA: TGTGCCACCAGCAGAGACCCAGCGGGAGCGTACAATGAGCAGTTCTTC; CDR3: CATSRDPAGAYNEQFF
D: .; size: .; V: TRBV7-2; J: TRBJ2-1; DNA: TGTGCCAGCAGCTTCAACAGGGGACTTCACGGGTACAATGAGCAGTTCTTC; CDR3: CASSFNRGLHGYNEQFF
D: TRBD2; size: .; V: TRBV18; J: TRBJ2-1; DNA: TGTGCCAGCTCACCAACTAGCGCCTCCTCCTACAATGAGCAGTTCTTC; CDR3: CASSPTSASSYNEQFF
D: .; size: .; V: TRBV6-5; J: TRBJ1-2; DNA: TGTGCCAGCAGTTATACAGGGAAGCACTATGGCTACACCTTC; CDR3: CASSYTGKHYGYTF
D: TRBD1; size: .; V: TRBV7-6; J: TRBJ2-1; DNA: TGTGCCAGCAGCTTAGGGCCGGGACAGCGTGGGGATGAGCAGTTCTTC; CDR3: CASSLGPGQRGDEQFF
D: .; size: few; V: TRBV11-2; J: TRBJ1-4; DNA: TGTGCCAGCAGCGATAGTGCAACTAATGAAAAACTGTTTTTT; CDR3: CASSDSATNEKLFF
D: .; size: .; V: TRBV7-2; J: TRBJ1-5; DNA: TGTGCCAGCAGCTTATCTGTGAATCAGCCCCAGCATTTT; CDR3: CASSLSVNQPQHF
D: .; size: .; V: TRBV10-2; J: TRBJ2-1; DNA: TGCGCCAGCAGTGAGTCGGGGCTAGCGAGCTACAATGAGCAGTTCTTC; CDR3: CASSESGLASYNEQFF
D: TRBD1; size: .; V: TRBV4-2; J: TRBJ2-7; DNA: TGTGCCAGCAGCCATGGGGACAGCTACGAGCAGTACTTC; CDR3: CASSHGDSYEQYF
D: .; size: .; V: TRBV27; J: TRBJ1-2; DNA: TGTGCCAGCAGTTTATCTGTCAGTCTCTATGGCTACACCTTC; CDR3: CASSLSVSLYGYTF
D: .; size: .; V: TRBV10-2; J: TRBJ1-3; DNA: TGCGCCAGCAGTTCACTCGGTCGAGGCAGGGTGGCAAACACCATATATTTT; CDR3: CASSSLGRGRVANTIYF
D: .; size: once; V: TRBV6-4; J: TRBJ2-1; DNA: TGTGCCAGCAGTCCCGCACTCGGGGGTGAGCAGTTCTTC; CDR3: CASSPALGGEQFF
D: TRBD1; size: .; V: TRBV28; J: TRBJ1-1; DNA: TGTGCCAGCAGTCTAAGGACAGGGCGGGCTGAAGCTTTCTTT; CDR3: CASSLRTGRAEAFF
D: .; size: .; V: TRBV12-3/TRBV12-4; J: TRBJ1-4; DNA: TGTGCCAGCAGTCAATCGTACCCTGAAAAACTGTTTTTT; CDR3: CASSQSYPEKLFF
D: TRBD1; size: once; V: TRBV18; J: TRBJ1-3; DNA: TGTGCCAGCTCACCCCCGGGACAGACTGGAAACACCATATATTTT; CDR3: CASSPPGQTGNTIYF
D: .; size: .; V: TRBV28; J: TRBJ2-5; DNA: TGTGCCAGCAGTTTATCCCTGACTAGTACAACCCAGTACTTC; CDR3: CASSLSLTSTTQYF
D: .; size: .; V: TRBV28; J: TRBJ2-7; DNA: TGTGCCAGCAGTTTGAAGCGGCACGAGCAGTACTTC; CDR3: CASSLKRHEQYF
D: TRBD2; size: many; V: TRBV9; J: TRBJ2-2; DNA: TGTGCCAGCAGCACTCGAGAGGCGGGAGGACTCACCGGGGAGCTGTTTTTT; CDR3: CASSTREAGGLTGELFF
D: TRBD2; size: .; V: TRBV30; J: TRBJ2-3; DNA: TGTGCCTGGAATCCGGGAGGGCCCTTCACAGATACGCAGTATTTT; CDR3: CAWNPGGPFTDTQYF
D: TRBD2; size: .; V: TRBV7-8; J: TRBJ2-5; DNA: TGTGCCAGCAGCTTCGCTCTCGGACTAGCGGGAGGGCAAGAGACCCAGTACTTC; CDR3: CASSFALGLAGGQETQYF
D: .; size: .; V: TRBV20-1; J: TRBJ2-1; DNA: TGCAGACCCTCTTCCTACAATGAGCAGTTCTTC; CDR3: CRPSSYNEQFF
D: TRBD2; size: .; V: TRBV4-3; J: TRBJ2-1; DNA: TGCGCCAGCAGCCCAAGGACTAGCGGGAGCTACAATGAGCAGTTCTTC; CDR3: CASSPRTSGSYNEQFF
D: TRBD1; size: .; V: TRBV6-2/TRBV6-3; J: TRBJ1-6; DNA: TGTGCCAGCAGTTACTCGACAGGGAATTCACCCCTCCACTTT; CDR3: CASSYSTGNSPLHF
D: TRBD2; size: .; V: TRBV6-4; J: TRBJ2-1; DNA: TGTGCCAGCAGTGTCGGACTAGCGGGAGGCGGTGAGCAGTTCTTC; CDR3: CASSVGLAGGGEQFF
D: .; size: .; V: TRBV5-1; J: TRBJ2-2; DNA: TGCGCCAGCAGCTTGTTGAGGACCGGGGAGCTGTTTTTT; CDR3: CASSLLRTGELFF
D: .; size: few; V: TRBV6-2/TRBV6-3; J: TRBJ1-6; DNA: TGTGCCAGCAGTTACGGGGACTATAATTCACCCCTCCACTTT; CDR3: CASSYGDYNSPLHF
D: TRBD1; size: .; V: TRBV19; J: TRBJ2-7; DNA: TGTGCCAGTAGTCCAGGGACAGGGGCAACCTACGAGCAGTACTTC; CDR3: CASSPGTGATYEQYF
D: .; size: .; V: TRBV6-2/TRBV6-3; J: TRBJ2-7; DNA: TGTGCCAGCAGCTTGGACGCCTACGAGCAGTACTTC; CDR3: CASSLDAYEQYF
D: .; size: .; V: TRBV7-9; J: TRBJ2-1; DNA: TGTGCCAGCAGCTCCGGGACGTCTCACGGCCTGATCTCCTACAATGAGCAGTTCTTC; CDR3: CASSSGTSHGLISYNEQFF
D: .; size: .; V: TRBV28; J: TRBJ2-7; DNA: TGTGCCAGCAGTTTAACTAGCAGCGAGCAGTACTTC; CDR3: CASSLTSSEQYF